Here is one T cell receptor beta chain with its context. The data belong to a study of blood T cell repertoires in COVID-19. Study overall: In each case, the material was cDNA or gDNA derived from T cells, B-cell-depleted T cells, or PBMCs.

Clones were sequenced by immunoSEQ multiplex PCR, and TCRdb holds only the in-frame ones, with some missing. The sample consists of around 36,000 clones, approximately 88% of them appearing once. Trimming removed 0 bases from V and 6 bases from J, with 12 bases in between. The CDR3 loop spans 14 amino acids. Germline-derived CDR1 and CDR2 are SGHNT and YYREEE (reference sequence). The source is a human donor in a cohort sampled during active COVID-19. Sequencing used peripheral blood. V gene TRBV5-4 combines with J gene TRBJ1-2, with D hard to call. CDR3 bases: TGTGCCAGCAGCTTGGAGAGGGAGGAGGATGGCTACACCTTC. Translation: CASSLEREEDGYTF.